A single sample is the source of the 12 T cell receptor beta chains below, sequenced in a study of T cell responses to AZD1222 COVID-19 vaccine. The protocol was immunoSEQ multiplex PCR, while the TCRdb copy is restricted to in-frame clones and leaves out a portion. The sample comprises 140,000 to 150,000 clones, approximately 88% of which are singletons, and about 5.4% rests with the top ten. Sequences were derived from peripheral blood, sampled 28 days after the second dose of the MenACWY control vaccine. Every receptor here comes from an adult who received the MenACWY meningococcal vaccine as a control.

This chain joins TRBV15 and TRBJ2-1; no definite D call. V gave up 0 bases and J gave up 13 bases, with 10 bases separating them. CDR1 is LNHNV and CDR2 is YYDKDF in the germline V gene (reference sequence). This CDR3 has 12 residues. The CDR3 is CATSRDKTNQFF. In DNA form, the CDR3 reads TGTGCCACCAGCAGAGATAAAACTAATCAGTTCTTC.

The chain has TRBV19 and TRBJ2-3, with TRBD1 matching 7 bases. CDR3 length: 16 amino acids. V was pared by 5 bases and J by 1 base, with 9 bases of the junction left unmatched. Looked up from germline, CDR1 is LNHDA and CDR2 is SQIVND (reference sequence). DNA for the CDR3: TGTGCCAGTAGTGTCAGGGGGAACAGGGGCACAGATACGCAGTATTTT. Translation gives CASSVRGNRGTDTQYF.

The CDR3 is CASSDSTDTQYF. The CDR3 nucleotides read TGTGCCAGCAGTGATTCAACAGATACGCAGTATTTT. V is TRBV9 and J is TRBJ2-3; D not certain. V gave up 5 bases and J gave up 3 bases, with 7 bases separating them. This CDR3 spans 12 amino acids. CDR1 is SGDLS, CDR2 YYNGEE, per germline.

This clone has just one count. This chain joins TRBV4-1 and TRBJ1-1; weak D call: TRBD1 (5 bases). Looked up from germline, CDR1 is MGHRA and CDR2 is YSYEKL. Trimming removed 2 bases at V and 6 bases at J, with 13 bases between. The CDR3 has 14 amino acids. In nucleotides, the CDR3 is TGCGCCAGCAGCCAAACGCGGGAGGGACCTGAAGCTTTCTTT. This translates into CASSQTREGPEAFF.

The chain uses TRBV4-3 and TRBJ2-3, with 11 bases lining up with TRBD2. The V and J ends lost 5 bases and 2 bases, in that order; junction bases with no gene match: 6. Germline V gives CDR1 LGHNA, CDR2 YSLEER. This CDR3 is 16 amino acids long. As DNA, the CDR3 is TGCGCCAGCAGCGAAGGTAGCGGGAGGGCCACAGATACGCAGTATTTT. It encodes CASSEGSGRATDTQYF.

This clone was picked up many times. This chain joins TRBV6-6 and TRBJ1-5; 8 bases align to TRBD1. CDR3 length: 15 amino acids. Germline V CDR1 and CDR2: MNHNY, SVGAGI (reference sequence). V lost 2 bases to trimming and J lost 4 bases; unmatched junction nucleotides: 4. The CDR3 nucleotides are TGTGCCAGCAGTTACCAAGGACAGGGTAATCAGCCCCAGCATTTT. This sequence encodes CASSYQGQGNQPQHF.

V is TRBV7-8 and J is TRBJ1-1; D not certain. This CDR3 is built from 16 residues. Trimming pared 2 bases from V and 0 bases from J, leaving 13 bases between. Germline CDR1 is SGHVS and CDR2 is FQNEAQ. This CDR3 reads CASSLSSRGLNTEAFF. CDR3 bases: TGTGCCAGCAGCTTAAGCTCCCGGGGTCTGAACACTGAAGCTTTCTTT.

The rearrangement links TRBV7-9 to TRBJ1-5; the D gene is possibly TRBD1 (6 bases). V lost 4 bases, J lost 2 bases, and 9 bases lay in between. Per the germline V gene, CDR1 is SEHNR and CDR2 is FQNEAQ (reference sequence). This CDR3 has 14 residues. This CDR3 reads CASSSSGGNQPQHF. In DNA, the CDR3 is TGTGCCAGCAGCTCATCAGGGGGCAATCAGCCCCAGCATTTT.

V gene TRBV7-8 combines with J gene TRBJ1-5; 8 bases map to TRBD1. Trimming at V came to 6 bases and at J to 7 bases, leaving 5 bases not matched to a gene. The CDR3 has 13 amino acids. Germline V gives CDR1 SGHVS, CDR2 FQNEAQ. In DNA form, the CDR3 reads TGTGCCAGCAGTTTTACAGGGGGACAGCCCCAGCATTTT. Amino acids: CASSFTGGQPQHF.

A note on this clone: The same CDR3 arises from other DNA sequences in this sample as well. The CDR3 sequence: CASSLVEFTGELFF. The CDR3 coding sequence is TGTGCCAGCAGCTTAGTGGAGTTCACCGGGGAGCTGTTTTTT. This sequence joins TRBV7-2 and TRBJ2-2; D gene uncertain. Germline V gene sequence: CDR1 SGHTA, CDR2 FQGNSA. The CDR3 contains 14 residues. Trimming took 1 base from V and 4 from J, leaving 7 bases between them. Looking up the rest from reference TRBV7-2 and TRBJ2-2 gives the full variable domain: GAGVSQSPSNKVTEKGKDVELRCDPISGHTALYWYRQSLGQGLEFLIYFQGNSAPDKSGLPSDRFSAERTGGSVSTLTIQRTQQEDSAVYLCASSLVEFTGELFFGEGSRLTVL.

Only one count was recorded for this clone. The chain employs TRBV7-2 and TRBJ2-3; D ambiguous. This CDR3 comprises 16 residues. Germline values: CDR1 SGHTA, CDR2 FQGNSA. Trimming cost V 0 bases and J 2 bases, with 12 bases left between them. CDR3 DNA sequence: TGTGCCAGCAGCTTAGCGTCAGGCGACCCCACAGATACGCAGTATTTT. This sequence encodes CASSLASGDPTDTQYF.

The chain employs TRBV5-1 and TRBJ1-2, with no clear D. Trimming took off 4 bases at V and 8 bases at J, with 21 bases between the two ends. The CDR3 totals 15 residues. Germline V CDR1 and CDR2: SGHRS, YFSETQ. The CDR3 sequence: CASSRREVGAAGYTF. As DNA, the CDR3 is TGCGCCAGCAGCCGCCGCGAGGTAGGCGCGGCAGGCTACACCTTC. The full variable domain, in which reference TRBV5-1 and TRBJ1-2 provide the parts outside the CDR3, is KAGVTQTPRYLIKTRGQQVTLSCSPISGHRSVSWYQQTPGQGLQFLFEYFSETQRNKGNFPGRFSGRQFSNSRSEMNVSTLELGDSALYLCASSRREVGAAGYTFGSGTRLTVV.